What follows are 22 T cell receptor beta chains derived from one specimen sequenced in a study of a mutant IDH1 vaccine in newly diagnosed glioma. The antigens these receptors bind are not known. As to time point: week 11, during vaccination. Alongside topical imiquimod, each dose of vaccine comprised 300 ug of mutant IDH1 20-mer peptide. Some clones are missing from TCRdb's copy, which holds only in-frame ones; the method was immunoSEQ multiplex PCR. Of over 60,000 clones in the sample, around 91% are singletons; the top ten hold more than 1.5%. This material consisted of PBMCs, taken from a glioma patient whose treatment included an IDH1 peptide vaccine. Every receptor here comes from a man aged 35-49 years with glioma.

The V and J genes are TRBV28 and TRBJ2-1, with 13 bases identical to TRBD2. This CDR3 spans 16 amino acids. Trimming removed 6 bases from V and 7 bases from J; junction bases left unmatched: 9. CDR1 is MDHEN and CDR2 is SYDVKM in the germline V gene. The CDR3 protein is CASSRNGLAGVNEQFF. Here the CDR3 DNA reads TGTGCCAGCAGCCGGAATGGACTAGCGGGAGTTAATGAGCAGTTCTTC.

This clone came up a few times. This chain joins TRBV9 and TRBJ2-7; D possibly uses TRBD1 or TRBD2 (6 bases each). Germline V gene sequence: CDR1 SGDLS, CDR2 YYNGEE. The CDR3 loop spans 14 amino acids. Trimming left V 4 bases short and J 3 bases short, with 14 bases between. CDR3 amino acids: CASSPSGGLYEQYF. The CDR3 DNA is TGTGCCAGCAGCCCCTCTGGGGGGCTCTACGAGCAGTACTTC.

The chain combines TRBV9 with TRBJ1-2; 12 bases line up with TRBD1. This CDR3 has 13 residues. Germline V lookup: CDR1 SGDLS, CDR2 YYNGEE. With 6 bases clipped from V and 7 bases from J, the junction kept 4 bases outside the gene matches. The CDR3: CASTGQGAGGYTF. The CDR3, as DNA: TGTGCCAGCACGGGACAGGGGGCGGGTGGCTACACCTTC.

The V gene is TRBV15, the J gene TRBJ2-3; 8 bases align to TRBD2. Germline values: CDR1 LNHNV, CDR2 YYDKDF (reference sequence). This CDR3 is 14 amino acids long. The V segment lost 1 base and the J segment 6 bases; nucleotides outside the gene matches: 3. CDR3 nucleotide sequence: TGTGCCACCAGCAGAGGGATAGCGGGGGATACGCAGTATTTT. It translates to CATSRGIAGDTQYF.

The chain uses TRBV2 and TRBJ2-2, with a tentative D call TRBD2 (5 bases). Germline assignment: CDR1 SNHLY and CDR2 FYNNEI. V was shortened by 9 bases and J by 5 bases, with 10 bases between the two germline ends. The CDR3 is 12 residues long. CDR3 amino acids: CARGSGTGELFF. The CDR3, as DNA: TGTGCCAGGGGGTCGGGGACCGGGGAGCTGTTTTTT.

V usage is TRBV29-1 and J usage is TRBJ2-5; D ambiguous. Trimming left V 6 bases short and J 5 bases short, with 13 bases between. There are 12 residues in the CDR3. The germline CDR1 and CDR2 sequences are SQVTM and ANQGSEA. The CDR3 DNA sequence: TGCAGCGTGGGAAAGTCAGCGGAGACCCAGTACTTC. It yields the protein CSVGKSAETQYF.

The chain joins TRBV5-5 to TRBJ2-7; perhaps D is TRBD1 or TRBD2 (5 bases each). CDR1 is SGHKS, CDR2 YYEKEE, per germline (reference sequence). CDR3 length: 14 residues. The ends were cut back, 4 bases at V and 2 bases at J, with 13 bases in the middle. DNA for the CDR3: TGTGCCAGCAGCCGCCGGGACGGGCCCTACGAGCAGTACTTC. Its protein is CASSRRDGPYEQYF. Based on the CDR3 plus reference TRBV5-5 and TRBJ2-7, the full variable domain is DAGVTQSPTHLIKTRGQQVTLRCSPISGHKSVSWYQQVLGQGPQFIFQYYEKEERGRGNFPDRFSARQFPNYSSELNVNALLLGDSALYLCASSRRDGPYEQYFGPGTRLTVT.

V and J are TRBV11-2 and TRBJ2-5, with TRBD1 identical over 8 bases. This CDR3 spans 16 amino acids. Germline loops: CDR1 SGHAT, CDR2 FQNNGV. Unmatched junction bases numbered 14, after V lost 7 bases and J lost 4 bases. The CDR3: CASTQPRTGWGETQYF. As DNA, the CDR3 is TGTGCCAGCACCCAACCCAGGACAGGGTGGGGAGAGACCCAGTACTTC.

V usage is TRBV27 and J usage is TRBJ2-5; D not certain. The CDR3 has 13 amino acids. Trimming pared 3 bases from V and 5 bases from J, leaving 10 bases between. Germline CDR1 MNHEY, CDR2 SMNVEV (reference sequence). CDR3 residues: CASSFWVGETQYF. DNA of the CDR3: TGTGCCAGCAGTTTTTGGGTTGGGGAGACCCAGTACTTC.

This chain uses TRBV5-1 with TRBJ1-4; D uncertain. V lost 5 bases and J lost 3, with 14 bases in between. From germline, CDR1 is SGHRS and CDR2 YFSETQ. The CDR3 covers 15 residues. The CDR3 reads CASRPSAFSNEKLFF. CDR3 in DNA: TGCGCCAGCAGGCCCAGCGCTTTCTCTAATGAAAAACTGTTTTTT.

The chain employs TRBV6-6 and TRBJ2-3, with 7 positions matching TRBD2. Per germline, CDR1 MNHNY and CDR2 SVGAGI (reference sequence). V was clipped by 7 bases and J by 6 bases; unmatched bases: 10. The CDR3 has 14 residues. As DNA, the CDR3 is TGTGCCAGCACTCATTGGGGGGGTCCGGATACGCAGTATTTT. Its protein product is CASTHWGGPDTQYF.

The V gene is TRBV5-1, the J gene TRBJ2-5; D not resolved. Germline CDR1 is SGHRS and CDR2 is YFSETQ. V lost 2 bases to trimming and J lost 2 bases, with 10 bases between them. The CDR3 has 14 amino acids. The CDR3 DNA follows: TGCGCCAGCAGCTTCCCTGGGATTCAAGAGACCCAGTACTTC. Translated, it gives CASSFPGIQETQYF.

This chain uses TRBV19 with TRBJ2-3; D is uncertain. Germline V CDR1 and CDR2: LNHDA, SQIVND (reference sequence). V was pared by 8 bases and J by 7 bases, with 10 bases between. The CDR3 is made up of 11 amino acids. CDR3 DNA: TGTGCCAGTGGAGTTGGTAATACGCAGTATTTT. It translates to CASGVGNTQYF.

The chain combines TRBV6-1 with TRBJ2-1, with 9 positions matching TRBD2. The ends lost 6 bases at V and 5 bases at J; junction bases unmatched: 2. The length of the CDR3 is 13 residues. Looked up from germline, CDR1 is MNHNS and CDR2 is SASEGT. The CDR3 nucleotides read TGTGCCAGCAGGACTAGCGGTAACAATGAGCAGTTCTTC. It is translated as CASRTSGNNEQFF.

The rearrangement uses TRBV4-2 and TRBJ2-7; 7 bases match TRBD2. Unmatched junction bases numbered 17, after V lost 3 bases and J lost 0 bases. Germline V CDR1 and CDR2: LGHNA, YNFKEQ. The CDR3 spans 19 residues. CDR3 DNA: TGTGCCAGCAGCCAGAGTCTAGCGGACATAATCTCCAGCTCCTACGAGCAGTACTTC. Residues: CASSQSLADIISSSYEQYF.

The chain couples TRBV19 to TRBJ1-1; D may be TRBD1 (5 bases). Trimming shortened V by 7 bases and J by 1 base, and 16 bases separated the two germline ends. This CDR3 contains 15 residues. Germline CDR1 is LNHDA and CDR2 is SQIVND (reference sequence). The CDR3 DNA is TGTGCCAGTACTACGGTAAGAGGGGCGAACACTGAAGCTTTCTTT. Translated: CASTTVRGANTEAFF.

This rearrangement joins TRBV13 to TRBJ2-1, with D hard to call. The CDR3 has 13 residues. From germline, CDR1 is PRHDT and CDR2 FYEKMQ (reference sequence). V lost 5 bases, J lost 6 bases, and 11 bases lay in between. The CDR3 reads CASSDVLINEQFF. CDR3 in DNA: TGTGCCAGCAGCGACGTTCTTATCAATGAGCAGTTCTTC.

This sequence joins TRBV27 and TRBJ2-1; perhaps TRBD2 as D (6 bases). This CDR3 comprises 15 residues. The ends were cut back, 1 base at V and 5 bases at J, with 12 bases in the middle. Per the germline V gene, CDR1 is MNHEY and CDR2 is SMNVEV (reference sequence). CDR3 nucleotides: TGTGCCAGCAGTTTATTGGGAGGACGGCACAATGAGCAGTTCTTC. The encoded protein is CASSLLGGRHNEQFF.

The chain carries TRBV5-1 and TRBJ1-1; tentative D call: TRBD1 (6 bases). The CDR3 totals 14 residues. V lost 0 bases and J lost 2, with 8 bases in between. Germline V gene lookup returns CDR1 SGHRS and CDR2 YFSETQ. The CDR3 sequence is CASSLGQENTEAFF. The CDR3 nucleotides read TGCGCCAGCAGCTTGGGACAGGAAAACACTGAAGCTTTCTTT.

The V and J genes are TRBV5-1 and TRBJ1-1, with 7 bases that match TRBD1. The CDR3 runs to 16 residues. V shed 4 bases, J shed 0 bases, and the junction held 9 bases outside the gene matches. Germline CDR1 and CDR2: SGHRS and YFSETQ. The CDR3 spells CASSTTGTEMNTEAFF. The CDR3 bases are TGCGCCAGCAGCACCACCGGGACAGAGATGAACACTGAAGCTTTCTTT. The whole variable domain, filled in from reference TRBV5-1 and TRBJ1-1, reads KAGVTQTPRYLIKTRGQQVTLSCSPISGHRSVSWYQQTPGQGLQFLFEYFSETQRNKGNFPGRFSGRQFSNSRSEMNVSTLELGDSALYLCASSTTGTEMNTEAFFGQGTRLTVV.

In this sample, this clone turned up a few times. The CDR3 protein is CASSLSIMVNTEAFF. The CDR3 DNA reads as TGTGCCAGCAGTTTATCGATAATGGTGAACACTGAAGCTTTCTTT. J is TRBJ1-1 and V is TRBV27; D gene unclear. With 0 bases removed from V and 0 bases from J, the gap between germline ends came to 8 bases. The germline CDR1 and CDR2 sequences are MNHEY and SMNVEV (reference sequence). This CDR3 comprises 15 residues.

The chain carries TRBV29-1 and TRBJ1-6; maybe TRBD1 (5 bases). Trimming left V 5 bases short and J 7 bases short, with 12 bases between. Germline V gives CDR1 SQVTM, CDR2 ANQGSEA. The CDR3 spans 13 residues. CDR3 in amino acids: CSVTDRLNSPLHF. The CDR3, as DNA: TGCAGCGTTACTGACAGATTGAATTCACCCCTCCACTTT.